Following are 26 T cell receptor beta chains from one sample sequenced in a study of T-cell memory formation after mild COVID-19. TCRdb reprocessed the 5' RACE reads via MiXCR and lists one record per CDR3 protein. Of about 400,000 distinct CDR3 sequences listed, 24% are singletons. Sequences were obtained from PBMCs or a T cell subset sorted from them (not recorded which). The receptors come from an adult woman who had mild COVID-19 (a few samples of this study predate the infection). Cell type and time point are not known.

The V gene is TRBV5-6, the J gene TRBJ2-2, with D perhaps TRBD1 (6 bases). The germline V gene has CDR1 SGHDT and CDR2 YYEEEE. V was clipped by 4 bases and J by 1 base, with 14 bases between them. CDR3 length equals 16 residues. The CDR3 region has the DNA TGTGCCAGCAGCAGAGACAGGACGGGGAACACCGGGGAGCTGTTTTTT. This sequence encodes CASSRDRTGNTGELFF.

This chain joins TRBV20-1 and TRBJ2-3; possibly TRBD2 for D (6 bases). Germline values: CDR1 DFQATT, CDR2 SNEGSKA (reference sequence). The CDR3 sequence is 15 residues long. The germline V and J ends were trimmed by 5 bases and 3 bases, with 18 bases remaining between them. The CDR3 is CSAPLAGSLTDTQYF. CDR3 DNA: TGCAGTGCTCCACTCGCGGGAAGTTTAACAGATACGCAGTATTTT.

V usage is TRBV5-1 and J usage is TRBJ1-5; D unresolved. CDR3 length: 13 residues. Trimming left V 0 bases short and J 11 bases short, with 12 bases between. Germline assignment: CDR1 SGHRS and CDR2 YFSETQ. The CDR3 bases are TGCGCCAGCAGCTTGGCCGTTTTGGGTGCCCAGCATTTT. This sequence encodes CASSLAVLGAQHF. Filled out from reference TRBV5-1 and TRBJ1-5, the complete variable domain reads KAGVTQTPRYLIKTRGQQVTLSCSPISGHRSVSWYQQTPGQGLQFLFEYFSETQRNKGNFPGRFSGRQFSNSRSEMNVSTLELGDSALYLCASSLAVLGAQHFGDGTRLSIL.

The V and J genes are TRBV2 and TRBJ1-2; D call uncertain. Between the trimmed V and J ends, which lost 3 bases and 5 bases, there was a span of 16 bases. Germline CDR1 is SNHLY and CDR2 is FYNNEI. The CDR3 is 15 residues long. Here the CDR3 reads CASSESSQIIYGYTF. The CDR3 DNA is TGTGCCAGCAGTGAGTCGAGTCAGATTATTTATGGCTACACCTTC.

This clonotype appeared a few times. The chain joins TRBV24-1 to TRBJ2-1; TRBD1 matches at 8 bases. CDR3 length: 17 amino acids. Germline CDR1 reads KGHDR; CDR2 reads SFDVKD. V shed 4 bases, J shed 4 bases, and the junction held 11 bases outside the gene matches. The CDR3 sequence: CATSDRRTGWGYNEQFF. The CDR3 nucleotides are TGTGCCACCAGTGACCGAAGGACAGGGTGGGGTTACAATGAGCAGTTCTTC.

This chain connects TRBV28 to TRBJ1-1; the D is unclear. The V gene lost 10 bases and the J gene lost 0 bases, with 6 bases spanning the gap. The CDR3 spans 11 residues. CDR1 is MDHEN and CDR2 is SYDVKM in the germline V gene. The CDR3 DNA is TGTGCCACGACCATGAACACTGAAGCTTTCTTT. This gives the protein CATTMNTEAFF.

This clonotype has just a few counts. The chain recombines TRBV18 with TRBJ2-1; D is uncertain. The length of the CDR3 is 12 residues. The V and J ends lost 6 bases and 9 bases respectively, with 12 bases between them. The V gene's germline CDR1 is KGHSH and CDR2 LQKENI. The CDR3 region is CASSLTVSEQFF. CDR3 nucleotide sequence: TGTGCCAGCTCGCTCACTGTTTCTGAGCAGTTCTTC.

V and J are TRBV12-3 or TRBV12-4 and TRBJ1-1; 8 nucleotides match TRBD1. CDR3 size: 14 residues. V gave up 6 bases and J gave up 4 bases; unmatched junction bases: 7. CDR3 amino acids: CASRYAGGRTEAFF. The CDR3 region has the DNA TGTGCCAGCAGGTACGCAGGGGGCCGCACTGAAGCTTTCTTT.

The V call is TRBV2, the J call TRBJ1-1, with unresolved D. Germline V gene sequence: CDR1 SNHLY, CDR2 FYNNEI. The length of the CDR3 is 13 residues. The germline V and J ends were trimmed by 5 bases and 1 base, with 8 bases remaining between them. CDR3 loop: CASSTSANTEAFF. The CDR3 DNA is TGTGCCAGCAGTACCTCAGCGAACACTGAAGCTTTCTTT.

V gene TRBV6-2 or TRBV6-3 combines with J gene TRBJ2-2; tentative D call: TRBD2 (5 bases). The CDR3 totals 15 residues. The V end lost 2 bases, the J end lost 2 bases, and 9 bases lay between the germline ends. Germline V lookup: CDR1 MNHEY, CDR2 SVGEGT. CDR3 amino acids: CASSYVGVNTGELFF. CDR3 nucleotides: TGTGCCAGCAGTTACGTGGGAGTCAACACCGGGGAGCTGTTTTTT.

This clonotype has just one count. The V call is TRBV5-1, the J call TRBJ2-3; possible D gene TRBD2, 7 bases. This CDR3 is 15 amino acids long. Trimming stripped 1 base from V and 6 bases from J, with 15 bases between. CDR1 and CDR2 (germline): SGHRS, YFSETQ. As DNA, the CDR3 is TGCGCCAGCAGCTTGCAACCGGGGGGCGCCGATACGCAGTATTTT. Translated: CASSLQPGGADTQYF.

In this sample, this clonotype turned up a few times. The CDR3 region is CATSRGLAGGEQFF. CDR3 nucleotide sequence: TGTGCCACCAGCAGGGGACTAGCTGGTGGTGAGCAGTTCTTC. The chain joins TRBV15 to TRBJ2-1, with 9 bases fitting TRBD2. The CDR3 spans 14 residues. Germline CDR1 LNHNV, CDR2 YYDKDF (reference sequence). V trimming: 3 bases; J trimming: 9 bases; junction bases outside the gene matches: 6.

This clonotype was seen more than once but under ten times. The CDR3, as DNA: TGTGCCAGCAATTGGGGGGAACGTGAAAAACTGTTTTTT. Encoded protein: CASNWGEREKLFF. The rearrangement links TRBV2 to TRBJ1-4, with TRBD1 as a possible D gene (5 bases). Germline lookup yields CDR1 SNHLY and CDR2 FYNNEI. CDR3 length: 13 residues. Trimming shortened V by 7 bases and J by 7 bases, and 13 bases separated the two germline ends.

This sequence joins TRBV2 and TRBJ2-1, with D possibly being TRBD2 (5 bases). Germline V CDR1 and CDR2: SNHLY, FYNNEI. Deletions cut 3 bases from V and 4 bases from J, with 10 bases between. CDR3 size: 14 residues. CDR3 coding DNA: TGTGCCAGCAGTGACACTCGGGGTTACAATGAGCAGTTCTTC. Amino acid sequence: CASSDTRGYNEQFF.

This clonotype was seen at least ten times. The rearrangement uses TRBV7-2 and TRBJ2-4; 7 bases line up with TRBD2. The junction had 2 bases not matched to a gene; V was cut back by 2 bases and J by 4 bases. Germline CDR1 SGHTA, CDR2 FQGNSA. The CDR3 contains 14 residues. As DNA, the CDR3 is TGTGCCAGCAGCTTACTAGCGGAGAAAAACATTCAGTACTTC. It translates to CASSLLAEKNIQYF.

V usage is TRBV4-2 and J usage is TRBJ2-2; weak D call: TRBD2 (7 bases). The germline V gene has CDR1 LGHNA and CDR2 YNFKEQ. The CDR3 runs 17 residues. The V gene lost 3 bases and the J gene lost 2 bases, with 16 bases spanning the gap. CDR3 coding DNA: TGTGCCAGCAGCCAGTCAATTGGGGGGGCAAACACCGGGGAGCTGTTTTTT. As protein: CASSQSIGGANTGELFF.

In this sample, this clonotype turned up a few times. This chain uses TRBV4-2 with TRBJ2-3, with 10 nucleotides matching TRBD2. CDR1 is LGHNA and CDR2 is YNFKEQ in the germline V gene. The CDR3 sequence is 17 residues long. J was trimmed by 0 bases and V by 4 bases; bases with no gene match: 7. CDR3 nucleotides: TGTGCCAGCAGCCCTCTCACTAGCGGGGCGAGCACAGATACGCAGTATTTT. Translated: CASSPLTSGASTDTQYF.

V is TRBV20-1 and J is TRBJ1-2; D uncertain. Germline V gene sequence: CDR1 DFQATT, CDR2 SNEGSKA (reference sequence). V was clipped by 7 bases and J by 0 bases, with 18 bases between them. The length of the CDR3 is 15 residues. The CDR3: CSGAAAPPPNYGYTF. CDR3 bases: TGCAGTGGGGCGGCCGCACCTCCCCCTAACTATGGCTACACCTTC.

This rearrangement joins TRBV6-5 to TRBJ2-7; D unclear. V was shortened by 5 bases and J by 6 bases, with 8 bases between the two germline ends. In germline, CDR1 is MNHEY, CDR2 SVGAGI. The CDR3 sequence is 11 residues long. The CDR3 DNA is TGTGCCAGCAGTACGGGCTCCGAGCAGTACTTC. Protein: CASSTGSEQYF.

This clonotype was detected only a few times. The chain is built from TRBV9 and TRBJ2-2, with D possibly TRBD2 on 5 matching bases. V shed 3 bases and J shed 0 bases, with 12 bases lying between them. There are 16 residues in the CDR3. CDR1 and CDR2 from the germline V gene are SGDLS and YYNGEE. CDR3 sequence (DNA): TGTGCCAGCAGCGCCCTGAGGGCCCCGAACACCGGGGAGCTGTTTTTT. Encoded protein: CASSALRAPNTGELFF.

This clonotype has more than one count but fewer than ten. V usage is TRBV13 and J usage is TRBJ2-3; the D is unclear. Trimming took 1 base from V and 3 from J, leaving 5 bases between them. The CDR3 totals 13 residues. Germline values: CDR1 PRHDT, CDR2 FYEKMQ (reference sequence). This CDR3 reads CASSLAETDTQYF. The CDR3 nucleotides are TGTGCCAGCAGCTTAGCCGAAACAGATACGCAGTATTTT.

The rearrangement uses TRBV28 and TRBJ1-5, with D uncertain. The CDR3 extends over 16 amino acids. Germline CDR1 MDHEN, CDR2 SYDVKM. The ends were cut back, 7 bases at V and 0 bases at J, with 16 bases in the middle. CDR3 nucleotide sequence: TGTGCCAGCACCGGGGTGGTGATCGATAGCAATCAGCCCCAGCATTTT. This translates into CASTGVVIDSNQPQHF.

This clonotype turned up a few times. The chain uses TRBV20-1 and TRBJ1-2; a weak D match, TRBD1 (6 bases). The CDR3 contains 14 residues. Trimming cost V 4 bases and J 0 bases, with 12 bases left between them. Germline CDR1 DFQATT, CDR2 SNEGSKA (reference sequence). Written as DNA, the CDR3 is TGCAGTGCTAAGGGGGGGCAGGCTAACTATGGCTACACCTTC. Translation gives CSAKGGQANYGYTF.

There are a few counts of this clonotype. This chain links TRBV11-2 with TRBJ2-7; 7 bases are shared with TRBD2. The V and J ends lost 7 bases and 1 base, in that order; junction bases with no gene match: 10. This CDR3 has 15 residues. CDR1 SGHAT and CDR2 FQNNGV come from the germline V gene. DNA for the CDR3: TGTGCCAGCAAAAAAAGCGGGATGAATTCCTACGAGCAGTACTTC. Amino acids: CASKKSGMNSYEQYF. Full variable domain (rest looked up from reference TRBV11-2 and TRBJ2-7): EAGVAQSPRYKIIEKRQSVAFWCNPISGHATLYWYQQILGQGPKLLIQFQNNGVVDDSQLPKDRFSAERLKGVDSTLKIQPAKLEDSAVYLCASKKSGMNSYEQYFGPGTRLTVT.

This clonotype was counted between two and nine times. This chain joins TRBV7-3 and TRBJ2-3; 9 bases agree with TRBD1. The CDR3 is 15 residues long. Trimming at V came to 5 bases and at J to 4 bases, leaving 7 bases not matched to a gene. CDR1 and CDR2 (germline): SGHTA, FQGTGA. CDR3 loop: CASSPTGGSSDTQYF. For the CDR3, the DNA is TGTGCCAGCAGCCCGACAGGGGGGAGCTCAGATACGCAGTATTTT.

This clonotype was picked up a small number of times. The chain's CDR3 is CASGAGGLTYEQYF. The CDR3 DNA is TGTGCCAGCGGGGCGGGAGGCCTAACCTACGAGCAGTACTTC. The chain is built from TRBV12-3 or TRBV12-4 and TRBJ2-7, with 8 bases that match TRBD2. The CDR3 spans 14 residues. Trimming at V came to 8 bases and at J to 2 bases, leaving 8 bases not matched to a gene.